A selection of T cell receptor beta chains follows, all from one sample in a study of shared clonotypes between healthy human individuals. Sequenced by immunoSEQ multiplex PCR; TCRdb stores in-frame clones only, minus some. The data show 450,000 to 550,000 clones, approximately 85% seen once. Sequencing was performed on PBMCs. Receptors originate from a woman aged 40-49 years in good health. Some clones in this sample may be carry-over from other donors' samples. CDR3s include the opening cysteine and the closing phenylalanine or tryptophan. D genes are given only for firm matches. Some rows mark clone size as missing; the rest say once, few, many or name a class of expanded clone.

>TRBJ2-3|TRBV19|many|TRBD2
TGTGCCAGTAGTAAAGCGGGAGGGCCCAAGAACACAGATACGCAGTATTTT
CASSKAGGPKNTDTQYF
>TRBJ1-1|TRBV18|many|.
TGTGCCAGCTCACCACCGGGACAGAACACTGAAGCTTTCTTT
CASSPPGQNTEAFF
>TRBJ2-1|TRBV5-4|.|.
TGTGCCAGCAGCTTGCCCCAAAATGAGCAGTTCTTC
CASSLPQNEQFF
>TRBJ1-1|TRBV30|few|TRBD1
TGTGCCTGGAGTTCCACAGGGGACACTGAAGCTTTCTTT
CAWSSTGDTEAFF
>TRBJ2-7|TRBV7-3|.|.
TGTGCCAGCAGCTTAGGGCTGGGGGAGGAGCAGTACTTC
CASSLGLGEEQYF
>TRBJ1-3|TRBV10-3|few|.
TGTGCCATCGGGAACGCAGGGCTAGACACCATATATTTT
CAIGNAGLDTIYF
>TRBJ2-3|TRBV7-9|.|TRBD1
TGTGCCACCAGCGGTTGGGGACAGGGCGGTAGCACAGATACGCAGTATTTT
CATSGWGQGGSTDTQYF
>TRBJ1-1|TRBV6-6|.|.
TGTGCCAGCAGTTACGAGTACGACACTGAAGCTTTCTTT
CASSYEYDTEAFF
>TRBJ2-5|TRBV19|.|.
TGTGCCAGTAGTTTCCAAGGGTTGGAGACCCAGTACTTC
CASSFQGLETQYF
>TRBJ2-2|TRBV5-1|.|TRBD1
TGCGCCAGCAGAGCAGGGGGCGAATACACCGGGGAGCTGTTTTTT
CASRAGGEYTGELFF
>TRBJ2-1|TRBV10-2|.|TRBD2
TGCGCCAGCAGTGAGATAAGGTTTAGCGGGAGAGTTTCGGGTTACAATGAGCAGTTCTTC
CASSEIRFSGRVSGYNEQFF
>TRBJ1-4|TRBV18|.|.
TGTGCCAGCTCACCACCGGGGGCAACTAATGAAAAACTGTTTTTT
CASSPPGATNEKLFF
>TRBJ1-1|TRBV10-3|.|.
TGTGCCATCAGTCCCCAGGAGAACACTGAAGCTTTCTTT
CAISPQENTEAFF
>TRBJ1-3|TRBV19|.|.
TGTGCCAGTAGTATTGCCAGGAACTCTGGAAACACCATATATTTT
CASSIARNSGNTIYF
>TRBJ2-1|TRBV5-1|once|.
TGCGCCAGCAGCAAGACTAGGAGTGAGCAGTTCTTC
CASSKTRSEQFF
>TRBJ2-7|TRBV6-1|.|TRBD1
TGTGCCAGCAGTGTCGACAGGGGGACCCACGAGCAGTACTTC
CASSVDRGTHEQYF
>TRBJ2-5|TRBV7-2|.|.
TGTGCCAGCAGCGGAGGGCGGCTAGCGGAGACCCAGTACTTC
CASSGGRLAETQYF
>TRBJ1-5|TRBV27|.|TRBD1
TGTGCCAGCAGTATTAGGGCGAGGGACGTCGTGCAGGGGGTCAATCAGCCCCAGCATTTT
CASSIRARDVVQGVNQPQHF
>TRBJ2-5|TRBV12-5|.|.
TGTGCTAGTGGTTCGCCAGCCGAGGGGGAGACCCAGTACTTC
CASGSPAEGETQYF
>TRBJ2-5|TRBV7-3|.|TRBD1
TGTGCCAGCGGAACCGGGACAGGGGGGCCCCAGTACTTC
CASGTGTGGPQYF
>TRBJ1-3|TRBV18|once|TRBD1
TGTGCCAGCTCACGATCGGGACAGTCGGGCTCTGGAAACACCATATATTTT
CASSRSGQSGSGNTIYF
>TRBJ1-3|TRBV11-2|.|.
TGTGCCAGCAGCTCACCCCAGGGATCAATCTCTGGAAACACCATATATTTT
CASSSPQGSISGNTIYF
>TRBJ2-7|TRBV7-9|.|TRBD1
TGTGCCAGCAGCTTAGAGGGACAGTCTGGGTACTTC
CASSLEGQSGYF
>TRBJ1-2|TRBV5-4|.|TRBD1
TGTGCCAGCAGCCTCGACAGGGAATATGGCTACACCTTC
CASSLDREYGYTF
>TRBJ1-1|TRBV27|.|TRBD1
TGTGCCAGCAGTTTAGCGGGACAGGCGAACACTGAAGCTTTCTTT
CASSLAGQANTEAFF
>TRBJ2-1|TRBV7-3|.|TRBD1
TGTGCCAGCAGCTTAGACAGGGGGCGGGAGCAGTTCTTC
CASSLDRGREQFF
>TRBJ2-7|TRBV10-3|.|.
TGTGCCATGCGGCCAGCGGGTGAACCCTACGAGCAGTACTTC
CAMRPAGEPYEQYF
>TRBJ2-1|TRBV6-4|many|.
TGTGCCAGCAGTTCCCGAGATGGCACCTACAATGAGCAGTTCTTC
CASSSRDGTYNEQFF
>TRBJ2-5|TRBV11-2|.|TRBD1
TGTGCCAGCAGCCCACCGGGACAGGGGGGAGAGACCCAGTACTTC
CASSPPGQGGETQYF
>TRBJ1-6|TRBV30|.|TRBD1
TGTGCCTGGACAGGGGGCGCGGAAGCGGAATCCTATAATTCACCCCTCCACTTT
CAWTGGAEAESYNSPLHF
>TRBJ1-2|TRBV11-1|.|.
TGTGCCAGCAGCTTAGCTACAGGGTACTATGGCTACACCTTC
CASSLATGYYGYTF
>TRBJ2-7|TRBV15|few|.
TGTGCCACCAGCAAGCCAGACAGCAAAACCTCCTACGAGCAGTACTTC
CATSKPDSKTSYEQYF
>TRBJ2-3|TRBV11-2|once|.
TGTGCCAGCAGCTTTTTAGATACGCAGTATTTT
CASSFLDTQYF
>TRBJ1-1|TRBV28|.|TRBD1
TGTGCCAGCAGCCAAAACAGGGGGCCCACTGAAGCTTTCTTT
CASSQNRGPTEAFF
>TRBJ2-7|TRBV7-9|.|TRBD2
TGTGCCAGCAGCCATGGGGGAGGTGGCGGGAGCACCTACGAGCAGTACTTC
CASSHGGGGGSTYEQYF
>TRBJ2-1|TRBV7-2|.|TRBD2
TGTGCCAGCAGCTTGGTCCCCGGGGGGTGGGGCAATGAGCAGTTCTTC
CASSLVPGGWGNEQFF
>TRBJ1-5|TRBV19|.|.
TGTGCCAGTAGAGACAGTTCCAATCAGCCCCAGCATTTT
CASRDSSNQPQHF
>TRBJ2-7|TRBV2|.|TRBD2
TGTGCCAGCTCCCGGCGGACTAGCGGGAGGGACGAGCAGTACTTC
CASSRRTSGRDEQYF
>TRBJ2-2|TRBV11-3|.|.
TGTGCCAGCAGCGCCACAACCGGGGAGCTGTTTTTT
CASSATTGELFF
>TRBJ2-3|TRBV15|once|.
TGTGCCACCAGCAGAGATCGCGGGACAGATACGCAGTATTTT
CATSRDRGTDTQYF
>TRBJ2-1|TRBV4-3|.|TRBD2
TGCGCCAGCAGCCAAGGTGCGGGGACTAGCGGGAGGGTGAGCTCCTACAATGAGCAGTTCTTC
CASSQGAGTSGRVSSYNEQFF
>TRBJ2-7|TRBV4-2|once|.
TGTGCCAGCAGCCAAGGAGAAGGCGGGTCCTACGAGCAGTACTTC
CASSQGEGGSYEQYF
>TRBJ2-7|TRBV7-9|few|TRBD1
TGTGCCAGCAGCTTAGCGTCGACAGGGGTCGAGCAGTACTTC
CASSLASTGVEQYF
>TRBJ2-7|TRBV28|.|TRBD1
TGTGCCAGCAGCACGACAGGGACCAGCTCCTACGAGCAGTACTTC
CASSTTGTSSYEQYF
>TRBJ2-5|TRBV6-5|.|TRBD2
TGTGCCAGCAGCATGGGCGGGAGGCGGGGGGAGACCCAGTACTTC
CASSMGGRRGETQYF
>TRBJ1-1|TRBV9|.|.
TGTGCCAGCAGCGTAGCGGCGACAGTTTTGAACACTGAAGCTTTCTTT
CASSVAATVLNTEAFF
>TRBJ2-4|TRBV7-2|few|TRBD1
TGTGCCAGCAGCTTACCCTGGGACAGGGGACCCATTCAGTACTTC
CASSLPWDRGPIQYF
>TRBJ2-5|TRBV19|.|.
TGTGCCAGTAGTATTGGGGGTTTTTGGGAGACCCAGTACTTC
CASSIGGFWETQYF
>TRBJ2-5|TRBV30|.|.
TGTGCCTGGAGTGTAGGAGGGGTAGAGACCCAGTACTTC
CAWSVGGVETQYF
>TRBJ2-5|TRBV2|.|.
TGTGCCAGCAGAGGACAAAGCGGTAGCCAAGAGACCCAGTACTTC
CASRGQSGSQETQYF